This TCR beta chain was sequenced during a study of T cells in Graves' hyperthyroidism and ophthalmopathy. Amplification of TCR beta CDR3 regions used RNA as the template. The HTBI set primed first-round TCR CDR3 RT-PCR. TCRdb itself ran the multiplex PCR reads through MiXCR, one entry per CDR3 protein. The sample consists of 530,000 or so distinct CDR3 sequences, approximately 44% of them appearing once. This clonotype was recorded many times. Germline V lookup: CDR1 MGHDK, CDR2 SYGVNS. V shed 1 base and J shed 2 bases, with 7 bases lying between them. CDR3 size: 14 residues. Patients counted as stable if ophthalmopathy did not develop within 18 months. Aged 18 to 65, the patients had hyperthyroidism that was newly diagnosed and had lasted under 2 months.

The sample comprised peripheral blood or thyroid tissue (not recorded which). The receptor was derived from a woman aged 18-29 years with Graves' hyperthyroidism. The gene calls are TRBV25-1 and TRBJ2-3, with D unresolved. The CDR3 sequence is CASSEFSDTDTQYF. The CDR3 nucleotides are TGTGCCAGCAGTGAATTTTCAGACACAGATACGCAGTATTTT.